Following are 32 T cell receptor beta chains from one sample sequenced in a study of shared clonotypes between healthy human individuals. This table comes from immunoSEQ multiplex PCR, and its TCRdb copy is limited to in-frame clones, with some not included. The sample gives 330,000 or so clones, about 74% of which show up once; approximately 10% is in the top ten. Sequenced sample: memory CD4+ T cells sorted from blood. Stated subset: CD45RA-negative fraction. These receptors were collected from a man aged 25 to 40 in good health.

The chain recombines TRBV9 with TRBJ2-1; TRBD2 matches at 8 bases. The CDR3 runs 16 residues. V shed 0 bases, J shed 1 base, and the junction held 3 bases outside the gene matches. Per germline, CDR1 SGDLS and CDR2 YYNGEE. Written as DNA, the CDR3 is TGTGCCAGCAGCGTAGCGGGCGGGAGGTCCTACAATGAGCAGTTCTTC. Protein: CASSVAGGRSYNEQFF.

The V and J genes are TRBV18 and TRBJ2-7; perhaps TRBD2 as D (5 bases). This CDR3 region has 13 residues. Germline assignment: CDR1 KGHSH and CDR2 LQKENI. Trimming took off 3 bases at V and 5 bases at J, with 11 bases between the two ends. CDR3 loop: CASSPPVRDEQYF. The CDR3 DNA reads as TGTGCCAGCTCACCCCCGGTGAGGGACGAGCAGTACTTC.

This clone has just one count. The V gene is TRBV19, the J gene TRBJ1-2; a possible D gene is TRBD1 (5 bases). This CDR3 comprises 13 residues. Per germline, CDR1 LNHDA and CDR2 SQIVND (reference sequence). V lost 10 bases and J 8 bases, leaving 20 bases between the germline ends. The CDR3 DNA follows: TGTGCCACCACTACGGCAGGGTTCAACGGCTACACCTTC. Amino acids: CATTTAGFNGYTF. Filled out from reference TRBV19 and TRBJ1-2, the complete variable domain reads DGGITQSPKYLFRKEGQNVTLSCEQNLNHDAMYWYRQDPGQGLRLIYYSQIVNDFQKGDIAEGYSVSREKKESFPLTVTSAQKNPTAFYLCATTTAGFNGYTFGSGTRLTVV.

This clone was detected only a few times. The V call is TRBV5-1, the J call TRBJ2-7; TRBD1 is a possible D gene (5 bases). This CDR3 is built from 15 residues. Germline CDR1 SGHRS, CDR2 YFSETQ. Trimming pared 2 bases from V and 0 bases from J, leaving 12 bases between. The CDR3 region has the DNA TGCGCCAGCAGCTTATTAGGGGCAACCTCCTACGAGCAGTACTTC. Translation gives CASSLLGATSYEQYF.

The rearrangement joins TRBV7-9 to TRBJ2-4; no clear D. Trimming cost V 6 bases and J 3 bases, with 18 bases left between them. From germline, CDR1 is SEHNR and CDR2 FQNEAQ (reference sequence). The CDR3 runs 16 residues. The CDR3 spells CASRSFGGVVKNIQYF. CDR3 DNA: TGTGCCAGCAGGTCGTTTGGTGGGGTCGTCAAAAACATTCAGTACTTC. The entire variable domain, with the rest obtained from reference TRBV7-9 and TRBJ2-4, is as follows: DTGVSQNPRHKITKRGQNVTFRCDPISEHNRLYWYRQTLGQGPEFLTYFQNEAQLEKSRLLSDRFSAERPKGSFSTLEIQRTEQGDSAMYLCASRSFGGVVKNIQYFGAGTRLSVL.

In this sample, this clone turned up a few times. The chain joins TRBV6-6 to TRBJ1-3; maybe TRBD1 (6 bases). In germline, CDR1 is MNHNY, CDR2 SVGAGI (reference sequence). The CDR3 runs 14 residues. V lost 7 bases, J lost 4 bases, and 14 bases lay in between. CDR3 loop: CASTTQGVGNTIYF. The CDR3 DNA reads as TGTGCCAGCACGACACAGGGAGTGGGAAACACCATATATTTT.

This clone was detected a few times. The chain links TRBV30 to TRBJ2-5; 11 nucleotides agree with TRBD2. With V trimmed by 1 base and J by 0 bases, 4 bases remained unmatched. The CDR3 is 16 amino acids. The germline CDR1 and CDR2 sequences are GTSNPN and SVGIG (reference sequence). The CDR3 coding sequence is TGTGCCTGGAGTGACGGGACTAGCGGCTACCAAGAGACCCAGTACTTC. It encodes CAWSDGTSGYQETQYF.

This chain connects TRBV5-4 to TRBJ1-2; D is undetermined. This CDR3 has 15 amino acids. V lost 0 bases, J lost 6 bases, and 15 bases lay in between. Germline assignment: CDR1 SGHNT and CDR2 YYREEE (reference sequence). The CDR3, as DNA: TGTGCCAGCAGCTTGGGTCAGAGGATAGCAGATGGCTACACCTTC. Its protein product is CASSLGQRIADGYTF.

The genes are TRBV5-1 and TRBJ2-7; TRBD1 might be the D (6 bases). Germline CDR1 reads SGHRS; CDR2 reads YFSETQ. The CDR3 is 13 residues long. The ends were cut back, 4 bases at V and 6 bases at J, with 14 bases in the middle. The CDR3 DNA reads as TGCGCCAGCAGCCTCACAGGGATTACCGAGCAGTACTTC. It codes for CASSLTGITEQYF.

This clone was picked up a small number of times. The rearrangement uses TRBV5-1 and TRBJ2-7; D unresolved. Per the germline V gene, CDR1 is SGHRS and CDR2 is YFSETQ. The length of the CDR3 is 14 residues. Between the trimmed V and J ends, which lost 0 bases and 3 bases, there was a span of 10 bases. This CDR3 is CASSLEADRYEQYF. The CDR3 DNA reads TGCGCCAGCAGCTTGGAGGCAGACCGCTACGAGCAGTACTTC.

The V and J genes are TRBV5-1 and TRBJ1-2; unclear D gene. Trimming pared 4 bases from V and 8 bases from J, leaving 15 bases between. Germline V gives CDR1 SGHRS, CDR2 YFSETQ. The CDR3 totals 13 residues. In DNA, the CDR3 is TGCGCCAGCAGCCCCCTTGCTATGGGAGGCTACACCTTC. It codes for CASSPLAMGGYTF. Together with reference TRBV5-1 and TRBJ1-2, the CDR3 gives the full variable domain: KAGVTQTPRYLIKTRGQQVTLSCSPISGHRSVSWYQQTPGQGLQFLFEYFSETQRNKGNFPGRFSGRQFSNSRSEMNVSTLELGDSALYLCASSPLAMGGYTFGSGTRLTVV.

The chain links TRBV5-1 to TRBJ2-4, with D unresolved. Between the trimmed V and J ends, which lost 0 bases and 0 bases, there was a span of 10 bases. The V gene's germline CDR1 is SGHRS and CDR2 YFSETQ. The CDR3 is 16 amino acids. CDR3 sequence: CASSLDGVIAKNIQYF. Here the CDR3 DNA reads TGCGCCAGCAGCTTGGATGGCGTCATAGCCAAAAACATTCAGTACTTC.

The chain carries TRBV6-1 and TRBJ2-7; the match to TRBD1 covers 7 bases. Germline V CDR1 and CDR2: MNHNS, SASEGT. The CDR3 is 14 amino acids. Unmatched junction bases numbered 6, after V lost 4 bases and J lost 3 bases. The CDR3 nucleotides read TGTGCCAGCAGTGGCCGGTGGACAGGCTACGAGCAGTACTTC. Protein sequence: CASSGRWTGYEQYF.

This clone was counted only a few times. This chain links TRBV6-4 with TRBJ2-5; D is unresolved. Trimming removed 2 bases from V and 3 bases from J, with 10 bases in between. Germline V gene lookup returns CDR1 MRHNA and CDR2 SNTAGT. CDR3 size: 14 residues. In DNA form, the CDR3 reads TGTGCCAGCAGTGACGGGCCCTACAAAGAGACCCAGTACTTC. It codes for CASSDGPYKETQYF.

The chain is built from TRBV25-1 and TRBJ1-1; D is ambiguous. This CDR3 region has 15 residues. The V gene's germline CDR1 is MGHDK and CDR2 SYGVNS. The ends were cut back, 5 bases at V and 0 bases at J, with 13 bases in the middle. The CDR3 spells CASSCPFFLNTEAFF. The CDR3 DNA sequence: TGTGCCAGCAGTTGCCCTTTCTTCTTGAACACTGAAGCTTTCTTT.

V usage is TRBV5-1 and J usage is TRBJ2-2; TRBD1 matches at 11 bases. V gave up 4 bases and J gave up 4 bases; unmatched junction bases: 3. The germline V gene has CDR1 SGHRS and CDR2 YFSETQ. The CDR3 consists of 15 residues. CDR3 DNA: TGCGCCAGCAGCCACGGGACAGGGGGCACCGGGGAGCTGTTTTTT. It codes for CASSHGTGGTGELFF.

The chain joins TRBV5-4 to TRBJ2-2; tentative D call: TRBD2 (6 bases). CDR1 and CDR2 (germline): SGHNT, YYREEE (reference sequence). This CDR3 is 17 amino acids long. Between the trimmed V and J ends, which lost 0 bases and 5 bases, there was a span of 17 bases. This chain's CDR3 is CASSLEVGTPITGELFF. The CDR3 DNA is TGTGCCAGCAGCTTGGAGGTTGGGACTCCCATTACCGGGGAGCTGTTTTTT.

The chain combines TRBV6-1 with TRBJ1-3; no reliable D call. Germline V gene sequence: CDR1 MNHNS, CDR2 SASEGT. V dropped 1 base and J dropped 0 bases, with 10 bases sitting between them. The CDR3 extends over 16 amino acids. The CDR3 DNA reads as TGTGCCAGCAGTGAAGTAGACTCCAGCTCTGGAAACACCATATATTTT. Amino acid sequence: CASSEVDSSSGNTIYF.

V and J are TRBV10-3 and TRBJ2-7; no clear D gene. Looked up from germline, CDR1 is ENHRY and CDR2 is SYGVKD. The CDR3 has 15 amino acids. Trimming removed 1 base from V and 4 bases from J, with 14 bases in between. CDR3 amino acids: CAISEYSKSVYEQYF. The CDR3 DNA follows: TGTGCCATCAGTGAGTATTCCAAGAGCGTGTACGAGCAGTACTTC.

The chain links TRBV7-2 to TRBJ2-3, with a tentative D call TRBD2 (6 bases). The germline CDR1 and CDR2 sequences are SGHTA and FQGNSA. The V and J ends lost 5 bases and 8 bases respectively, with 20 bases between them. The CDR3 totals 15 residues. CDR3: CASSLAVGGTVTQYF. DNA for the CDR3: TGTGCCAGCAGCCTCGCTGTGGGGGGAACGGTTACGCAGTATTTT.

The chain joins TRBV7-7 to TRBJ2-5; 7 bases align to TRBD1. Germline trimming cut 5 bases from V and 5 bases from J; bases unmatched to any gene: 11. The CDR3 is 15 amino acids. The germline V gene has CDR1 SSHAT and CDR2 FNYEAQ (reference sequence). CDR3 bases: TGTGCCAGCAGCCCCCTTGGGGGCAGGGGGGAGACCCAGTACTTC. It is translated as CASSPLGGRGETQYF.

J is TRBJ2-1 and V is TRBV20-1; D gene unclear. The CDR3 is made up of 11 amino acids. Germline CDR1 reads DFQATT; CDR2 reads SNEGSKA (reference sequence). V was clipped by 3 bases and J by 6 bases, with 6 bases between them. The chain's CDR3 is CSASLRNEQFF. The DNA of the CDR3 is TGCAGTGCTAGCCTCCGCAATGAGCAGTTCTTC.

The V and J genes are TRBV11-2 and TRBJ1-5; D unresolved. Germline V gene data show CDR1 as SGHAT and CDR2 as FQNNGV. The CDR3 covers 15 residues. The V end was cut by 5 bases, the J end by 2 bases, with 13 bases between. CDR3 region: CASSPLSGGNQPQHF. The CDR3 DNA is TGTGCCAGCAGCCCCTTGAGCGGAGGCAATCAGCCCCAGCATTTT.

The chain joins TRBV7-2 to TRBJ2-6; D possibly corresponds to TRBD1 (6 bases). This CDR3 is built from 15 residues. CDR1 is SGHTA, CDR2 FQGNSA, per germline. V was cut by 5 bases and J by 2 bases, with 10 bases left in between. The CDR3 is CASSHGQPGANVLTF. DNA of the CDR3: TGTGCCAGCAGCCATGGACAGCCTGGGGCCAACGTCCTGACTTTC.

The chain combines TRBV5-5 with TRBJ1-5; D gene unclear. With 4 bases removed from V and 5 bases from J, the gap between germline ends came to 13 bases. Germline V CDR1 and CDR2: SGHKS, YYEKEE (reference sequence). There are 14 residues in the CDR3. The CDR3 sequence is CASSLGLSDQPQHF. CDR3 nucleotide sequence: TGTGCCAGCAGCCTTGGATTGTCCGATCAGCCCCAGCATTTT.

CDR3 coding DNA: TGTGCCACCCGGGACGGGCGGGAGACCCAGTACTTC. Translated: CATRDGRETQYF. V and J are TRBV10-3 and TRBJ2-5; D tentatively reads TRBD1 or TRBD2 (5 bases each). The germline CDR1 and CDR2 sequences are ENHRY and SYGVKD. Deletions cut 10 bases from V and 5 bases from J, with 14 bases between. The CDR3 spans 12 residues.

This chain uses TRBV6-5 with TRBJ2-2, with D perhaps given as TRBD1 or TRBD2 (5 bases each). Between the trimmed V and J ends, which lost 8 bases and 3 bases, there was a span of 16 bases. This CDR3 is built from 15 residues. Germline CDR1 reads MNHEY; CDR2 reads SVGAGI. The CDR3 sequence is CASGGSTVHTGELFF. The CDR3 nucleotides are TGTGCCAGCGGGGGATCAACGGTCCACACCGGGGAGCTGTTTTTT.

The chain recombines TRBV7-9 with TRBJ1-5; 10 positions agree with TRBD1. Germline CDR1 reads SEHNR; CDR2 reads FQNEAQ (reference sequence). Trimming at V came to 6 bases and at J to 4 bases, leaving 3 bases not matched to a gene. The CDR3 has 14 residues. The chain's CDR3 is CASSGTGENQPQHF. CDR3 in DNA: TGTGCCAGCAGTGGGACAGGGGAAAATCAGCCCCAGCATTTT. The full variable domain, in which reference TRBV7-9 and TRBJ1-5 provide the parts outside the CDR3, is DTGVSQNPRHKITKRGQNVTFRCDPISEHNRLYWYRQTLGQGPEFLTYFQNEAQLEKSRLLSDRFSAERPKGSFSTLEIQRTEQGDSAMYLCASSGTGENQPQHFGDGTRLSIL.

V gene TRBV13 combines with J gene TRBJ1-2; no definite D call. The V gene lost 0 bases and the J gene lost 7 bases, with 9 bases spanning the gap. Germline values: CDR1 PRHDT, CDR2 FYEKMQ (reference sequence). The CDR3 contains 13 residues. CDR3 in DNA: TGTGCCAGCAGCTTAGGCTTGAGGGTTGGCTACACCTTC. Its translation is CASSLGLRVGYTF.

The chain is built from TRBV28 and TRBJ1-5, with 9 positions matching TRBD1. The CDR3 sequence is 16 residues long. Trimming took 1 base from V and 4 from J; bases not matched to a gene: 5. Germline values: CDR1 MDHEN, CDR2 SYDVKM. The CDR3 bases are TGTGCCAGCAGTTTATCTTCCGGGACAGGGAATCAGCCCCAGCATTTT. Its protein is CASSLSSGTGNQPQHF.

The chain is built from TRBV10-3 and TRBJ2-3, with 8 bases fitting TRBD1. J gave up 5 bases and V 0 bases, and 10 bases lay outside the gene matches. The germline V gene has CDR1 ENHRY and CDR2 SYGVKD. The CDR3 loop spans 17 amino acids. The DNA for the CDR3 is TGTGCCATCAGTGAGTCGGAGCTGATCAGGGGGCTAGATACGCAGTATTTT. Translation gives CAISESELIRGLDTQYF.

The chain combines TRBV6-6 with TRBJ1-5; no clear D. CDR1 is MNHNY and CDR2 is SVGAGI in the germline V gene (reference sequence). CDR3 length: 15 amino acids. The germline V and J ends were trimmed by 5 bases and 6 bases, with 17 bases remaining between them. The CDR3 DNA reads as TGTGCCAGCAGTAAGGTAGAGCCCGGAGGTCAGCCCCAGCATTTT. This codes for CASSKVEPGGQPQHF.